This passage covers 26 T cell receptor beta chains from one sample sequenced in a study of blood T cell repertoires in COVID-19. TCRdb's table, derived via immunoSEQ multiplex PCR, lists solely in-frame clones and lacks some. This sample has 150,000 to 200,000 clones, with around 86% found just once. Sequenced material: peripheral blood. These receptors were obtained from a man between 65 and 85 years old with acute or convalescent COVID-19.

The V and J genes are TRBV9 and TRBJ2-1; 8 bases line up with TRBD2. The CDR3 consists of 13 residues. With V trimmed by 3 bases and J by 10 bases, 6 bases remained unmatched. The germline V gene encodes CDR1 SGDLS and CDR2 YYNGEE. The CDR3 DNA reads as TGTGCCAGCAGCGGACCTCGCGGGGGGGAGCAGTTCTTC. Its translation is CASSGPRGGEQFF.

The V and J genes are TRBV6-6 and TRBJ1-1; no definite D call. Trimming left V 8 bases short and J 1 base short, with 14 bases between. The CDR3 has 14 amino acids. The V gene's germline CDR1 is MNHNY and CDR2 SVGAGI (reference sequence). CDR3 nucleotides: TGTGCCAGCTGCGACCCCGGAGAGAACACTGAAGCTTTCTTT. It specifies CASCDPGENTEAFF.

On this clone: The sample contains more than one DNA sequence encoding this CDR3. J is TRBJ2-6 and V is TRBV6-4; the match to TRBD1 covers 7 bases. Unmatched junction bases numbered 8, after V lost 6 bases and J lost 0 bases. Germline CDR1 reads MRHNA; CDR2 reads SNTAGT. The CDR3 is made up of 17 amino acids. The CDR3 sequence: CASSRDSLASGANVLTF. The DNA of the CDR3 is TGTGCCAGCAGCCGGGACAGCCTCGCCTCTGGGGCCAACGTCCTGACTTTC.

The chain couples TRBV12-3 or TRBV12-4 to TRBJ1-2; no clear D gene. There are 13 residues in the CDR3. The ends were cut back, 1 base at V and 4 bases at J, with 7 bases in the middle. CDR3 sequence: CASSLGQAYGYTF. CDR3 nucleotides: TGTGCCAGCAGTTTAGGCCAGGCCTATGGCTACACCTTC.

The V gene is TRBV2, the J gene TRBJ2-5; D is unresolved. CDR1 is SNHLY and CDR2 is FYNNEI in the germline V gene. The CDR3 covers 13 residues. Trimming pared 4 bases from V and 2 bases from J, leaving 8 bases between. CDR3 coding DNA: TGTGCCAGCAGTGTTCTACCGCAAGAGACCCAGTACTTC. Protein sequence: CASSVLPQETQYF.

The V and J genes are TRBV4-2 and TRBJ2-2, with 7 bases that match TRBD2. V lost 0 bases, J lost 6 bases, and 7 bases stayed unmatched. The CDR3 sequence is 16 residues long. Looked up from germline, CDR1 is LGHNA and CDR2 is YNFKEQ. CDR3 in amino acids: CASSQDSRLAAGELFF. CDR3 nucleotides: TGTGCCAGCAGCCAAGACTCTAGGCTAGCGGCCGGGGAGCTGTTTTTT.

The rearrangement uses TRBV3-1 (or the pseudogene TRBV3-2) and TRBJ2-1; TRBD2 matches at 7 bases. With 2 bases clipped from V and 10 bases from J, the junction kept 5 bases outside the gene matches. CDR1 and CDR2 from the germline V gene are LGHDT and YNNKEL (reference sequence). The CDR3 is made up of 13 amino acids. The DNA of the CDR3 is TGTGCCAGCAGCCAATTGCTTAGCGGGGAGCAGTTCTTC. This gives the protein CASSQLLSGEQFF.

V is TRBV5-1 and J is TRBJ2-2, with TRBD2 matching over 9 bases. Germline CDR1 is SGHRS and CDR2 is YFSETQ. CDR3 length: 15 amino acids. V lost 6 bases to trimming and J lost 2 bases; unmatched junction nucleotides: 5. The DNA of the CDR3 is TGCGCCAGCATCCTTAGCGGGAGTAACACCGGGGAGCTGTTTTTT. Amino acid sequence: CASILSGSNTGELFF.

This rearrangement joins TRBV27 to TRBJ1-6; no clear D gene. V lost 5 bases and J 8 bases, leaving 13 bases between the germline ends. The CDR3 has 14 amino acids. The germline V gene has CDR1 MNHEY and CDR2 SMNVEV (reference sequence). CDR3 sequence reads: CASSQPTEDSPLHF. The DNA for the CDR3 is TGTGCCAGCAGTCAACCAACCGAGGATTCACCCCTCCACTTT.

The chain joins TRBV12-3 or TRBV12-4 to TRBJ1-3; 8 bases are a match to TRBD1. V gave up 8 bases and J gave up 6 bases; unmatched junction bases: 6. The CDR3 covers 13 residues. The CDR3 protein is CASGTGGENTIYF. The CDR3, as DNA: TGTGCCAGCGGAACAGGGGGAGAAAACACCATATATTTT.

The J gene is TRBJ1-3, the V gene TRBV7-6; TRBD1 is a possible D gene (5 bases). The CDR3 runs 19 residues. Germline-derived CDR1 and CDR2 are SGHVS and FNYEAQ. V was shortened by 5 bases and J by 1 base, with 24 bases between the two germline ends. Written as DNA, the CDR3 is TGTGCCAGCAGCCCAGGGACCTTTTCCCCCGGGGGGTCTGGAAACACCATATATTTT. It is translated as CASSPGTFSPGGSGNTIYF.

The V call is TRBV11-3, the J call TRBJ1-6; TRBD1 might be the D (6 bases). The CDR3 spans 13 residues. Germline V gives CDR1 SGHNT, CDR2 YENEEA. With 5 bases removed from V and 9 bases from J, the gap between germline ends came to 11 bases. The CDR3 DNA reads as TGTGCCAGCAGCGTCGAAGGGGGTTCACCCCTCCACTTT. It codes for CASSVEGGSPLHF.

The CDR3 spells CASSKEGTGDDSPLHF. Here the CDR3 DNA reads TGTGCCAGCAGCAAAGAGGGGACAGGGGATGATTCACCCCTCCACTTT. This chain uses TRBV7-2 with TRBJ1-6; 10 bases agree with TRBD1. V was pared by 5 bases and J by 8 bases, with 9 bases of the junction left unmatched. The CDR3 contains 16 residues. Germline-derived CDR1 and CDR2 are SGHTA and FQGNSA.

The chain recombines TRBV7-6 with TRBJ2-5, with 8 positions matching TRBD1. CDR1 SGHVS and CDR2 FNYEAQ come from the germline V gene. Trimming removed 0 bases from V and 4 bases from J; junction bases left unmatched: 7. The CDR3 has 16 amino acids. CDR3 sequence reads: CASSLAGQGAGETQYF. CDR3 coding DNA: TGTGCCAGCAGCTTAGCGGGTCAGGGGGCAGGAGAGACCCAGTACTTC.

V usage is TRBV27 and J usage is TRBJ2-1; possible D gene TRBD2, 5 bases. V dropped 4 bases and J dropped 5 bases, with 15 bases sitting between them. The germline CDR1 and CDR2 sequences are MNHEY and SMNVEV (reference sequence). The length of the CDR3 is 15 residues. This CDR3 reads CASSYGVLSHNEQFF. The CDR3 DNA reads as TGTGCCAGCAGTTACGGGGTCCTGAGCCACAATGAGCAGTTCTTC.

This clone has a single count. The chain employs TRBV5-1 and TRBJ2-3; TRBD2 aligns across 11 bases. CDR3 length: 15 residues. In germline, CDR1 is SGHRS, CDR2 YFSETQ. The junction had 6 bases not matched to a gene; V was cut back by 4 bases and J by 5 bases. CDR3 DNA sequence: TGCGCCAGCAGCACGATTGGACTAGCGGGAGATACGCAGTATTTT. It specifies CASSTIGLAGDTQYF.

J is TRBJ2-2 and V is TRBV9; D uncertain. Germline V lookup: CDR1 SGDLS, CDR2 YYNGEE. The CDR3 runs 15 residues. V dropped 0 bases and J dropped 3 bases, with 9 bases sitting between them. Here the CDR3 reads CASSVGGPDTGELFF. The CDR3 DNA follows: TGTGCCAGCAGCGTAGGTGGGCCCGACACCGGGGAGCTGTTTTTT.

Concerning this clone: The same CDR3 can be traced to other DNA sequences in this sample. Here the CDR3 reads CASSWAYEQYF. The CDR3 region has the DNA TGTGCCAGCAGTTGGGCTTACGAGCAGTACTTC. V is TRBV6-2 or TRBV6-3 and J is TRBJ2-7, with D hard to call. The CDR3 contains 11 residues. Between the trimmed V and J ends, which lost 4 bases and 4 bases, there was a span of 5 bases. Looked up from germline, CDR1 is MNHEY and CDR2 is SVGEGT.

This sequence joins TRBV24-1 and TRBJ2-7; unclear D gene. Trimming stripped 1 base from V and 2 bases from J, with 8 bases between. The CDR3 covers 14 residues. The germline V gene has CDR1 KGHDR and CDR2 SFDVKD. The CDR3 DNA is TGTGCCACCAGTGATTTAAGACAAACCTACGAGCAGTACTTC. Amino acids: CATSDLRQTYEQYF.

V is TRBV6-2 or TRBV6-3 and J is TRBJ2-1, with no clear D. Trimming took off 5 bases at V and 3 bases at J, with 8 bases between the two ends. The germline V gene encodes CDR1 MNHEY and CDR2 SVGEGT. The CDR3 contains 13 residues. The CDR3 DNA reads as TGTGCCAGCAGTATACAGCTCTACAATGAGCAGTTCTTC. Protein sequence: CASSIQLYNEQFF.

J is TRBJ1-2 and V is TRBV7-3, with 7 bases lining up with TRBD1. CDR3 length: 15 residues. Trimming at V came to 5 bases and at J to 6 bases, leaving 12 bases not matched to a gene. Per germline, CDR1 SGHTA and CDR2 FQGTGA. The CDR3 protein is CASSLRQGEGNGYTF. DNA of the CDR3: TGTGCCAGCAGCCTCCGACAGGGAGAGGGAAATGGCTACACCTTC. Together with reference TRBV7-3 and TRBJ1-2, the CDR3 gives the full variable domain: GAGVSQTPSNKVTEKGKYVELRCDPISGHTALYWYRQSLGQGPEFLIYFQGTGAADDSGLPNDRFFAVRPEGSVSTLKIQRTERGDSAVYLCASSLRQGEGNGYTFGSGTRLTVV.

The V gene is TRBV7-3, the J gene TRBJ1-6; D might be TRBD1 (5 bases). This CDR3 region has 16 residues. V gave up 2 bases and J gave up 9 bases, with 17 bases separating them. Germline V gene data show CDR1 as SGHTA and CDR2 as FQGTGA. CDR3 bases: TGTGCCAGCAGCTTAGGGGGAGGTCGGGTTGGTTCACCCCTCCACTTT. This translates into CASSLGGGRVGSPLHF.

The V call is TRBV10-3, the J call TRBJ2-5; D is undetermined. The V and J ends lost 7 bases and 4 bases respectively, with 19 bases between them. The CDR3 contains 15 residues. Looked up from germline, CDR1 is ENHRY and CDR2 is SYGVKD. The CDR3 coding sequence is TGTGCCATCAATTCTGGTGGCTCAATCCCAGAGACCCAGTACTTC. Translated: CAINSGGSIPETQYF.

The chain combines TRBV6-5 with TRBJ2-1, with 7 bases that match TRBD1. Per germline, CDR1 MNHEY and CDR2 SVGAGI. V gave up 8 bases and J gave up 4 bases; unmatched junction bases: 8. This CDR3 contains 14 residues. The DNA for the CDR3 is TGTGCCAGCGGAACAGGGGCCACGTACAATGAGCAGTTCTTC. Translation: CASGTGATYNEQFF.

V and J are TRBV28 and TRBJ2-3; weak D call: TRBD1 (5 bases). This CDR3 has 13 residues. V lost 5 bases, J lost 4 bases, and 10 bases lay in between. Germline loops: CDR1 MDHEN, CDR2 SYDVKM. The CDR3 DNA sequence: TGTGCCAGCAGTAGGCAGGGCTCAGATACGCAGTATTTT. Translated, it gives CASSRQGSDTQYF.

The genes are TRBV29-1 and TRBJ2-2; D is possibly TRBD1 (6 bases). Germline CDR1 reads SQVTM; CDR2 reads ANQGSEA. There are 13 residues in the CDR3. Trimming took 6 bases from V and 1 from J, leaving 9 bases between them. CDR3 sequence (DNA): TGCAGCGTCGGACAGCTGAACACCGGGGAGCTGTTTTTT. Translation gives CSVGQLNTGELFF.